This T cell receptor (beta chain) was found in a study of graft-versus-host responses after intestinal transplantation. The overall study: Recipients obtained multivisceral, liver-intestinal, or isolated intestinal transplants. Findings of the study overall: Early after transplant, HvG declines were associated with peak levels of circulating GvH clones.

Some clones are missing from TCRdb's copy, which holds only in-frame ones; the method was immunoSEQ multiplex PCR. The top ten clones hold over 0.45% of a sample with tens of thousands of clones, approximately 96% of them seen once. This clone was recorded only once. Its antigen is not identified. The V gene's germline CDR1 is SGDLS and CDR2 YYNGEE. With 6 bases removed from V and 3 bases from J, the gap between germline ends came to 12 bases. The CDR3 has 13 residues. This TCR came from a human donor who received an intestinal transplant. This chain joins TRBV9 and TRBJ1-2, with D possibly matching TRBD1 (6 bases). The sequences come from unstimulated CD8+ T cells sorted from spleen or lymph node cells, collected before intestinal transplant. In DNA, the CDR3 is TGTGCCAGCACAGGGGTCTACGACTATGGCTACACCTTC. Protein product: CASTGVYDYGYTF. The full variable domain, its missing parts supplied by reference TRBV9 and TRBJ1-2, is DSGVTQTPKHLITATGQRVTLRCSPRSGDLSVYWYQQSLDQGLQFLIQYYNGEERAKGNILERFSAQQFPDLHSELNLSSLELGDSALYFCASTGVYDYGYTFGSGTRLTVV.